This is a list of T cell receptor beta chains from one sample in a study of regulatory T cells in long-lasting Graves disease. MiXCR, applied by TCRdb to the multiplex PCR reads, yields one record per CDR3 protein. The profile covers roughly 500,000 distinct CDR3 sequences, with more than 10% appearing a single time and 7.5% to 9% taken by the ten largest. These same records also appear under a second study, on T cells in Graves' hyperthyroidism and ophthalmopathy.

Here the sequenced sample was peripheral blood mononuclear cells (PBMCs), taken at new diagnosis, from a patient treated with antithyroid drugs. Receptors were obtained from a woman in her twenties or thirties with Graves disease. Both conserved end residues are trimmed from each CDR3.

>TRBJ2-7|TRBV7-8
ASSLSRSGVNEQY
>TRBJ1-6|TRBV9
ASSETPRTGDSPLH
>TRBJ1-1|TRBV7-9
ASSFRGGDPEAF
>TRBJ1-1|TRBV10-2
ASSGRARGTEAF
>TRBJ2-5|TRBV28
ASSPRTVKETQY
>TRBJ2-2|TRBV20-1
SAYGLAENTGELF
>TRBJ2-3|TRBV20-1
SAERGRGSRTDTQY
>TRBJ2-1|TRBV5-1
ASSLDGPRVGKQF
>TRBJ1-1|TRBV20-1
RGDRRNTEAF
>TRBJ2-1|TRBV18
ASSPSGVPYNEQF
>TRBJ2-5|TRBV2
ASTKEETQY
>TRBJ1-5|TRBV15
ATSVSRSGAYDQPQH
>TRBJ1-1|TRBV20-1
SVDGVVNTEAF
>TRBJ1-1|TRBV11-2
ASSPEKLGGTNTEAF
>TRBJ2-7|TRBV20-1
SAAGVGPRYYEQY
>TRBJ2-1|TRBV18
ASSPLWMSGNEQF
>TRBJ1-2|TRBV28
ASSLQFYGYT
>TRBJ2-1|TRBV6-2/TRBV6-3
ASSYGGLNNEQF
>TRBJ2-7|TRBV5-1
ASSFGPRYEQY
>TRBJ2-4|TRBV6-2/TRBV6-3
ASSSTRLLLRAKNIQY
>TRBJ1-1|TRBV28
ASRSLERTEAF
>TRBJ2-7|TRBV30
AWSADFRTGGAEQY
>TRBJ1-2|TRBV28
ASSHKGYT
>TRBJ2-5|TRBV20-1
SATDSWGQETQY